These 17 T cell receptor beta chains were all obtained from the same sample, sequenced in a study of tumor-infiltrating lymphocytes in primary liver carcinoma. Without any cell sorting, about 19-31 mg of bulk tissue yielded co-extracted RNA and DNA. Reverse transcription of approximately 0.55 ug total RNA with a constant-region primer produced TCR beta cDNA. Generation of the TCR beta libraries relied on three nested multiplex PCR rounds using slightly modified ARM-PCR. For 10 cycles apiece, the opening two PCR rounds ran with TRBV1-TRBV30 forward primers and a C-beta reverse primer. A single record per CDR3 protein comes from TCRdb applying MiXCR to the multiplex PCR reads. Here the sample spans 40,000 or so distinct CDR3 sequences, around 80% being singletons. The sample comprised tumor-adjacent normal liver tissue. These receptors all stem from a young woman with primary liver carcinoma and hepatitis B virus infection.

Worth noting for this clonotype: This likely comes from a read error, as the CDR3 has no conserved phenylalanine or tryptophan at its end. The CDR3 DNA reads TGTGCCAGCAGCGTATGGACTAGCGGACGAGAGACCCAGTACTCC. This encodes CASSVWTSGRETQYS. The V and J genes are TRBV9 and TRBJ2-5; 10 bases fit TRBD2. The CDR3 consists of 15 residues. Germline V gives CDR1 SGDLS, CDR2 YYNGEE. J lost 4 bases, V lost 1 base, and 4 bases had no gene match.

A remark on this clonotype: A much larger clonotype is one base distant, so this may be a read error. Because it lacks the conserved phenylalanine or tryptophan at the end, this CDR3 is likely a read error. The chain carries TRBV6-4 and TRBJ2-1; the match to TRBD2 covers 12 bases. Germline CDR1 MRHNA, CDR2 SNTAGT. CDR3 length equals 15 residues. V gave up 6 bases and J gave up 8 bases; unmatched junction bases: 8. The CDR3: CASSPLAGGPDEQFL. The CDR3 DNA reads TGTGCCAGCAGCCCTCTAGCGGGAGGGCCGGATGAGCAGTTCTTA.

The gene calls are TRBV6-2 or TRBV6-3 and TRBJ1-1; D gene uncertain. The CDR3 runs to 13 residues. Trimming removed 6 bases at V and 11 bases at J, with 19 bases between. The germline V gene has CDR1 MNHEY and CDR2 SVGEGT. The CDR3 coding sequence is TGTGCCAGCAGCACGACACCGGCCATAACGGCTTTCTTT. The encoded protein is CASSTTPAITAFF.

The V call is TRBV12-3 or TRBV12-4, the J call TRBJ1-2; 7 bases agree with TRBD1. There are 14 residues in the CDR3. With 2 bases clipped from V and 4 bases from J, the junction kept 4 bases outside the gene matches. The CDR3 DNA is TGTGCCAGCAGTTTATCCGCAGGGGGCTATGGCTACACCTTC. This encodes CASSLSAGGYGYTF.

A word on this clonotype: With a much larger clone just one base away, this may be a read error. Given the absence of the conserved phenylalanine or tryptophan at the CDR3 end, a read error is likely. The chain couples TRBV30 to TRBJ2-1, with a weak D call TRBD1 (6 bases). Deletions cut 2 bases from V and 4 bases from J, with 12 bases between. Looked up from germline, CDR1 is GTSNPN and CDR2 is SVGIG (reference sequence). The CDR3 consists of 14 residues. The CDR3 loop is CAWSYGTLYNEQFL. CDR3 nucleotide sequence: TGTGCCTGGAGTTACGGGACACTATACAATGAGCAGTTCTTA.

With respect to this clonotype: The final CDR3 position lacks the conserved phenylalanine or tryptophan, pointing to a likely read error. The rearrangement uses TRBV6-5 and TRBJ2-1, with TRBD2 matching 7 bases. V was pared by 5 bases and J by 6 bases, with 7 bases of the junction left unmatched. The CDR3 loop spans 14 amino acids. Germline CDR1 reads MNHEY; CDR2 reads SVGAGI. The CDR3 protein is CASSPGLTVNEQFL. The CDR3 region has the DNA TGTGCCAGCAGTCCGGGACTAACCGTCAATGAGCAGTTCCTC.

A note on this clonotype: Relative to the germline gene, one junction end is altered; a read error may explain this. The V call is TRBV6-5, the J call TRBJ1-6; D may be TRBD1 (5 bases). This CDR3 contains 16 residues. Germline assignment: CDR1 MNHEY and CDR2 SVGAGI. CDR3 nucleotides: TGTGTCAGCAGTAGACAGTCCGCCATATATAATTCACCCCTCCACTTT. It yields the protein CVSSRQSAIYNSPLHF.

V is TRBV29-1 and J is TRBJ2-5, with D perhaps given as TRBD1 or TRBD2 (5 bases each). Trimming stripped 2 bases from V and 5 bases from J, with 18 bases between. Germline V gene data show CDR1 as SQVTM and CDR2 as ANQGSEA. This CDR3 has 15 amino acids. The DNA of the CDR3 is TGCAGCGTTGAAATCGGAAGGGGAGTGATGGAGACCCAGTACTTC. Encoded protein: CSVEIGRGVMETQYF.

In regard to this clonotype: At one end, the junction sequence differs from germline, possibly due to a read error. The chain is built from TRBV5-5 and TRBJ1-6; the D is unclear. Germline lookup yields CDR1 SGHKS and CDR2 YYEKEE (reference sequence). The CDR3 consists of 14 residues. CDR3 nucleotides: TGTGTCAGCAGCTTGGACGTCAGTATTTCATCCCTCCACTTT. Translation: CVSSLDVSISSLHF.

This clonotype was seen a single time. Because the CDR3 is missing its conserved closing phenylalanine or tryptophan, this is likely a read error. The V and J genes are TRBV6-4 and TRBJ2-3; 7 bases are a match to TRBD1. V lost 9 bases, J lost 1 base, and 7 bases stayed unmatched. Germline V gene data show CDR1 as MRHNA and CDR2 as SNTAGT. This CDR3 has 14 residues. CDR3 bases: TGTGCCAGTTCCGGGACAGTGGGCACAGATACGCAGTATATT. Translation gives CASSGTVGTDTQYI.

This clonotype has a handful of counts. One end of the junction fails to match germline, which may point to a read error. The CDR3 DNA reads TGTGCTAGCGCCATGACGGGCTTCTCTGGGGCCAACGTCCTGACCTTC. Translation gives CASAMTGFSGANVLTF. This rearrangement joins TRBV5-8 to TRBJ2-6; perhaps D is TRBD1 or TRBD2 (5 bases each). CDR3 length equals 16 residues. CDR1 and CDR2 from the germline V gene are SGHTS and YDEGEE. Based on the CDR3 plus reference TRBV5-8 and TRBJ2-6, the full variable domain is EAGVTQSPTHLIKTRGQQATLRCSPISGHTSVYWYQQALGLGLQFLLWYDEGEERNRGNFPPRFSGRQFPNYSSELNVNALELEDSALYLCASAMTGFSGANVLTFGAGSRLTVL.

This clonotype occurred many times. This chain connects TRBV30 to TRBJ2-7; D is perhaps TRBD1 or TRBD2 (5 bases each). CDR1 is GTSNPN, CDR2 SVGIG, per germline (reference sequence). With 4 bases removed from V and 0 bases from J, the gap between germline ends came to 16 bases. This CDR3 spans 15 amino acids. The CDR3 spells CAWNDVPGSSYEQYF. The CDR3 DNA follows: TGTGCCTGGAACGACGTACCAGGGAGCTCCTACGAGCAGTACTTC. Complete variable domain (other parts from reference TRBV30 and TRBJ2-7): SQTIHQWPATLVQPVGSPLSLECTVEGTSNPNLYWYRQAAGRGLQLLFYSVGIGQISSEVPQNLSASRPQDRQFILSSKKLLLSDSGFYLCAWNDVPGSSYEQYFGPGTRLTVT.

The rearrangement links TRBV11-2 to TRBJ2-1; TRBD1 might be the D (6 bases). The length of the CDR3 is 17 residues. Trimming left V 0 bases short and J 6 bases short, with 18 bases between. Germline CDR1 SGHAT, CDR2 FQNNGV. The CDR3 sequence: CASSLDWGPGCGNEQFF. In DNA, the CDR3 is TGTGCCAGCAGCTTAGATTGGGGGCCAGGGTGTGGCAATGAGCAGTTCTTC.

V usage is TRBV11-2 and J usage is TRBJ2-1; D possibly corresponds to TRBD1 (6 bases). There are 12 residues in the CDR3. Per germline, CDR1 SGHAT and CDR2 FQNNGV. Written as DNA, the CDR3 is TGTGAAAGCAGTTCTACAGGGCATGAGCAGTTCTTC. Amino acid sequence: CESSSTGHEQFF.

Regarding this clonotype: At one end, the junction sequence differs from germline, possibly due to a read error. The CDR3 DNA is TGTGCCAGTAGTTTTGGCGCGGCAGGGCGAGATACGCAGTATTTT. It specifies CASSFGAAGRDTQYF. V is TRBV12-3 or TRBV12-4 and J is TRBJ2-3; maybe TRBD1 (5 bases). The CDR3 covers 15 residues.

Concerning this clonotype: An end of the junction does not agree with germline; a read error may underlie this. The rearrangement joins TRBV12-3 or TRBV12-4 to TRBJ2-2; perhaps TRBD1 as D (6 bases). CDR3 size: 15 residues. The CDR3 loop is CASSSTGGITGDLFF. The CDR3 DNA is TGTGCCAGCAGTTCGACAGGTGGCATAACCGGGGACCTGTTTTTT.

As concerns this clonotype: A read error is possible here, since a much larger clone lies one base away. The chain has TRBV2 and TRBJ2-1, with TRBD2 matching over 13 bases. The CDR3 consists of 17 residues. Germline CDR1 and CDR2: SNHLY and FYNNEI. The CDR3 DNA reads TGTGCCAGCTCCCGGGGGAGGACTAGCGGGAGTTACAATGAGCAGCTCTTC. It is translated as CASSRGRTSGSYNEQLF.